The T cell receptor beta chain described here comes from a study of blood T cell repertoires in COVID-19. Background on the study: Whether acute or convalescent, the COVID-19 samples came from the United States, Italy and Spain. T cells, B-cell-depleted T cells, or PBMCs provided the cDNA or gDNA that served as material.

The V gene end was trimmed by 4 bases and the J gene end by 7 bases; junction bases not matched to a gene: 7. Germline-derived CDR1 and CDR2 are KGHSH and LQKENI. CDR3 size: 15 residues. Source study methods: Estimation of nucleated cell counts was performed using reference gene primer amplification. The repertoire was sequenced with immunoSEQ multiplex PCR; TCRdb's copy has only in-frame clones and lacks some. The V and J calls and clone size come from that table; D and trimming were worked out from the DNA. The sample holds 95,000 to 110,000 clones, roughly 90% seen once. Material for sequencing was peripheral blood. The genes are TRBV18 and TRBJ1-2, with TRBD1 matching 12 bases. The TCR comes from a woman in her sixties or seventies with acute or convalescent COVID-19. The CDR3 sequence: CASSLRGTGGVGYTF. The CDR3 nucleotides are TGTGCCAGCTCACTACGTGGGACAGGGGGCGTTGGCTACACCTTC.